What follows are 9 T cell receptor beta chains derived from one specimen sequenced in a study of regulatory T cells in long-lasting Graves disease. Construction of the TCR beta libraries employed iRepertoire HTBI primers in conjunction with Arm-PCR of CDR3 regions. TCRdb re-called the multiplex PCR reads with MiXCR, one entry per CDR3 protein. This sample has fewer than 650,000 distinct CDR3 sequences, with about 16% found just once. Regarding time point: newly diagnosed GD, antithyroid drugs for less than 3 months. PBMC-extracted RNA yielded the TCR library. A further study also used this sample, focusing on T cells in Graves' hyperthyroidism and ophthalmopathy.

The starting material was peripheral blood mononuclear cells (PBMCs), obtained at new diagnosis, from a patient treated with antithyroid drugs. The receptors were gathered from a woman aged 30 to 39 with Graves disease.

The chain employs TRBV9 and TRBJ2-2, with a weak D call TRBD2 (5 bases). Trimming took off 7 bases at V and 6 bases at J, with 13 bases between the two ends. The length of the CDR3 is 13 residues. Germline-derived CDR1 and CDR2 are SGDLS and YYNGEE. Written as DNA, the CDR3 is TGTGCCAGCTCCCCCGGGATCGCCGGGGAGCTGTTTTTT. Protein: CASSPGIAGELFF.

This sequence joins TRBV7-9 and TRBJ1-6, with 8 bases lining up with TRBD1. The CDR3 is 16 residues long. Trimming took 3 bases from V and 8 from J; bases not matched to a gene: 9. Germline values: CDR1 SEHNR, CDR2 FQNEAQ (reference sequence). CDR3 protein: CASSLWTGTGDSPLHF. The CDR3 nucleotides are TGTGCCAGCAGCTTGTGGACCGGGACAGGAGATTCACCCCTCCACTTT.

There are many counts of this clonotype. The V call is TRBV2, the J call TRBJ1-1; D not resolved. Germline V lookup: CDR1 SNHLY, CDR2 FYNNEI. The CDR3 consists of 13 residues. Trimming took off 4 bases at V and 0 bases at J, with 6 bases between the two ends. CDR3 in amino acids: CASSGELNTEAFF. DNA of the CDR3: TGTGCCAGCAGTGGTGAGCTGAACACTGAAGCTTTCTTT. The whole variable domain, remainder taken from reference TRBV2 and TRBJ1-1, is EPEVTQTPSHQVTQMGQEVILRCVPISNHLYFYWYRQILGQKVEFLVSFYNNEISEKSEIFDDQFSVERPDGSNFTLKIRSTKLEDSAMYFCASSGELNTEAFFGQGTRLTVV.

In its sample, this clonotype was seen many times. J is TRBJ2-1 and V is TRBV28; 8 positions agree with TRBD1. The CDR3 is 15 residues long. CDR1 and CDR2 (germline): MDHEN, SYDVKM. Germline trimming cut 0 bases from V and 4 bases from J; bases unmatched to any gene: 2. The CDR3 bases are TGTGCCAGCAGTTTATGGGACAGGGCTTACAATGAGCAGTTCTTC. Its translation: CASSLWDRAYNEQFF. Using reference TRBV28 and TRBJ2-1 for the parts outside the CDR3, the full variable domain is DVKVTQSSRYLVKRTGEKVFLECVQDMDHENMFWYRQDPGLGLRLIYFSYDVKMKEKGDIPEGYSVSREKKERFSLILESASTNQTSMYLCASSLWDRAYNEQFFGPGTRLTVL.

Many counts were recorded for this clonotype. The gene calls are TRBV20-1 and TRBJ2-3; 13 bases align to TRBD2. The CDR3 length is 14 residues. CDR1 is DFQATT and CDR2 is SNEGSKA in the germline V gene (reference sequence). Trimming removed 6 bases from V and 4 bases from J; junction bases left unmatched: 4. CDR3 DNA sequence: TGCAGTGCCTCACTAGCGGGAGGGGCAGATACGCAGTATTTT. It codes for CSASLAGGADTQYF.

This clonotype was counted many times. The chain joins TRBV6-1 to TRBJ1-2; a weak D match, TRBD1 (6 bases). The CDR3 consists of 15 residues. The germline V and J ends were trimmed by 5 bases and 2 bases, with 15 bases remaining between them. Germline assignment: CDR1 MNHNS and CDR2 SASEGT. The CDR3 is CASSPSRDTNYGYTF. Here the CDR3 DNA reads TGTGCCAGCAGTCCATCCAGGGACACGAACTATGGCTACACCTTC.

The chain uses TRBV20-1 and TRBJ2-7, with 8 bases matching TRBD1. The CDR3 is 17 amino acids. V trimming: 2 bases; J trimming: 0 bases; junction bases outside the gene matches: 12. Germline V gives CDR1 DFQATT, CDR2 SNEGSKA (reference sequence). The CDR3 region has the DNA TGCAGTGCTAGATTAATTATACAGGGGGTGGGCTCCTACGAGCAGTACTTC. Translation: CSARLIIQGVGSYEQYF.

Many counts were recorded for this clonotype. The chain is built from TRBV2 and TRBJ1-2; D unclear. Deletions cut 10 bases from V and 8 bases from J, with 14 bases between. Germline V gene data show CDR1 as SNHLY and CDR2 as FYNNEI. CDR3 length: 11 amino acids. CDR3 sequence: CAIYAREGYTF. DNA of the CDR3: TGTGCCATCTACGCTCGGGAGGGCTACACCTTC.

Concerning this clonotype: With a much larger clone just one base away, this may be a read error. CDR3 sequence reads: CAISFGASNTEAFF. In DNA form, the CDR3 reads TGTGCCATCAGCTTCGGGGCTTCGAACACTGAAGCTTTCTTT. The J gene is TRBJ1-1, the V gene TRBV11-1; the D gene is possibly TRBD1 (5 bases). The V gene's germline CDR1 is SGHAT and CDR2 FQDESV (reference sequence). CDR3 length equals 14 residues.